The rows below give T cell receptor beta chains drawn from one sample of a study of shared clonotypes between healthy human individuals. Profiling relied on immunoSEQ multiplex PCR, and the TCRdb table lists in-frame clones only, not all of them. The sample contains approximately 590,000 clones, around 95% of which appear only once. The specimen was naive CD8+ T cells sorted from blood. The receptors here all came from a woman aged 25 to 39 in good health. Both conserved end residues are part of each CDR3. The D gene is left open where the match is weak.

J	V	D	DNA	CDR3
TRBJ2-1	TRBV6-4	TRBD2	TGTGCCAGCAGCCTACTAGCGGTGTCCAACTCCTACAATGAGCAGTTCTTC	CASSLLAVSNSYNEQFF
TRBJ1-2	TRBV11-2	.	TGTGCCAGCAGCTTACGGCAGGGCGGTTATTTAGACTATGGCTACACCTTC	CASSLRQGGYLDYGYTF
TRBJ1-2	TRBV20-1	.	TGCAGTTCCAGGGAGCACTATGGCTACACCTTC	CSSREHYGYTF
TRBJ2-7	TRBV7-5	.	TGTGTCAGAAGCCGAAATCCCTGGGAGCAGTACTTC	CVRSRNPWEQYF
TRBJ2-7	TRBV7-9	.	TGTGCCAGCAGCCCGTCCCAGAGCTACGAGCAGTACTTC	CASSPSQSYEQYF
TRBJ2-7	TRBV4-1	TRBD2	TGCGCCAGCAGCCAAGATCCGGCTAGCGGGGTCTACGAGCAGTACTTC	CASSQDPASGVYEQYF
TRBJ2-1	TRBV6-5	.	TGTGCCAGCAGTTACTCGAATAGGGGTGAGCAGTTCTTC	CASSYSNRGEQFF
TRBJ2-1	TRBV29-1	.	TGCAGCGCCGCTTCTAGCGAGAGCTCCTACAATGAGCAGTTCTTC	CSAASSESSYNEQFF
TRBJ2-1	TRBV2	.	TGTGCCAACAGACAGAGCTCCTACAATGAGCAGTTCTTC	CANRQSSYNEQFF
TRBJ2-2	TRBV7-8	TRBD2	TGTGCCAGCAGGACTAGCGGGAGTAGCACCGGGGAGCTGTTTTTT	CASRTSGSSTGELFF
TRBJ2-1	TRBV6-5	.	TGTGCCAGCACCAGTCCCGGTAAGAATGAGCAGTTCTTC	CASTSPGKNEQFF
TRBJ2-2	TRBV27	.	TGTGCCAGCAGTCCGAATTGGACCGGGGTCACCGGGGAGCTGTTTTTT	CASSPNWTGVTGELFF
TRBJ2-2	TRBV6-5	.	TGTGCCAGCAGGGAGGGAGTACTAGGAACCGGGGAGCTGTTTTTT	CASREGVLGTGELFF
TRBJ2-7	TRBV2	.	TGTGCCAGCAGTTGGGACGCCTCCTACGAGCAGTACTTC	CASSWDASYEQYF
TRBJ2-1	TRBV7-2	.	TGTGCCAGCAGCCTCACAAAGCGGGCTTACTACAATGAGCAGTTCTTC	CASSLTKRAYYNEQFF
TRBJ1-1	TRBV5-1	.	TGCGCCAGCAGCTGGATAGGAAGGAACACTGAAGCTTTCTTT	CASSWIGRNTEAFF
TRBJ2-7	TRBV27	.	TGTGCCAGCAGTTTATTAGGTAGCGGCCCCTACGAGCAGTACTTC	CASSLLGSGPYEQYF